These 12 T cell receptor beta chains were all obtained from the same sample, sequenced in a study of Graves' ophthalmopathy and Graves' hyperthyroidism (dated by TCRdb to the late 2010s). This sample was sequenced with an Illumina HiSeq 2000. For repertoire sequencing, TCR beta CDR3 regions were amplified from RNA transcripts. The first round was an RT-PCR using HTBI primers with the Qiagen OneStep RT-PCR kit, and this first round was followed by a second-round multiplex PCR, then size selection and purification. The raw public data were reprocessed by TCRdb itself: fastp quality trimming at Q25, MiXCR clonotype calling, in-frame beta chains only. Here each entry gathers all rows of one CDR3 protein and keeps the most common genes and DNA. Within this sample are roughly 1.1 million distinct CDR3 sequences, with about 40% of them counted one time only. Of the sample, 11% is held by the ten largest clones.

The sequenced sample was peripheral blood or thyroid tissue (not recorded which). The receptors here all came from an adult man with Graves' hyperthyroidism.

The V gene is TRBV10-3, the J gene TRBJ1-4; D is unclear. Germline V gene sequence: CDR1 ENHRY, CDR2 SYGVKD. V lost 5 bases and J lost 11, with 18 bases in between. This CDR3 contains 14 residues. The CDR3 reads CAISFVTPTKKLFF. The CDR3 region has the DNA TGTGCCATCAGTTTTGTGACCCCGACAAAGAAACTGTTTTTT.

The DNA for the CDR3 is TGTGCCAGCAGCGTAGTGGGGGGTACGGACGAGCAGTACTTC. It specifies CASSVVGGTDEQYF. The chain is built from TRBV9 and TRBJ2-7; TRBD2 is a possible D gene (6 bases). V was cut by 0 bases and J by 5 bases, with 12 bases left in between. This CDR3 has 14 amino acids. From germline, CDR1 is SGDLS and CDR2 YYNGEE.

This clonotype was picked up many times. V gene TRBV10-3 combines with J gene TRBJ1-2; D is possibly TRBD1 (5 bases). The ends were cut back, 10 bases at V and 3 bases at J, with 15 bases in the middle. The CDR3 is 13 residues long. Germline CDR1 and CDR2: ENHRY and SYGVKD. The CDR3 nucleotides are TGTGCCACACTCCAGGGAAGGGACTATGGCTACACCTTC. Translation: CATLQGRDYGYTF.

The CDR3 protein is CASSSSGTATNEKLFF. The CDR3 bases are TGTGCCAGCAGTTCCTCCGGGACAGCAACTAATGAAAAACTGTTTTTT. The chain recombines TRBV12-3 or TRBV12-4 with TRBJ1-4; 7 bases are a match to TRBD1. J gave up 0 bases and V 4 bases, and 5 bases lay outside the gene matches. This CDR3 contains 16 residues.

This chain uses TRBV29-1 with TRBJ2-2, with TRBD2 identical over 9 bases. V gave up 6 bases and J gave up 6 bases; unmatched junction bases: 8. Per the germline V gene, CDR1 is SQVTM and CDR2 is ANQGSEA. This CDR3 region has 14 residues. CDR3 in amino acids: CSVGRTSAAGELFF. The CDR3 DNA reads TGCAGCGTGGGAAGGACTAGCGCGGCCGGGGAGCTGTTTTTT.

CDR3 amino acids: CASSRSVASGANVLTF. The CDR3 DNA sequence: TGTGCCAGCAGCAGATCGGTGGCATCTGGGGCCAACGTCCTGACTTTC. This sequence joins TRBV7-2 and TRBJ2-6; no clear D gene. Germline loops: CDR1 SGHTA, CDR2 FQGNSA. Between the trimmed V and J ends, which lost 5 bases and 1 base, there was a span of 12 bases. The CDR3 is 16 residues long.

This clonotype was observed a few times. V usage is TRBV12-3 or TRBV12-4 and J usage is TRBJ2-7; D possibly corresponds to TRBD2 (5 bases). Deletions cut 4 bases from V and 7 bases from J, with 14 bases between. This CDR3 comprises 13 residues. The CDR3 DNA follows: TGTGCCAGCAGTTCGCGAGGGCCGGGGGAGCAGTACTTC. Amino acid sequence: CASSSRGPGEQYF.

The gene calls are TRBV29-1 and TRBJ2-7; TRBD1 is a possible D gene (6 bases). CDR1 and CDR2 from the germline V gene are SQVTM and ANQGSEA. The V end was cut by 6 bases, the J end by 5 bases, with 11 bases between. This CDR3 is 11 amino acids long. CDR3 amino acids: CSVAAGDEQYF. Here the CDR3 DNA reads TGCAGCGTAGCGGCAGGGGACGAGCAGTACTTC.

This clonotype was seen many times. This sequence joins TRBV9 and TRBJ2-7; D gene unclear. Germline CDR1 reads SGDLS; CDR2 reads YYNGEE. The CDR3 sequence is 14 residues long. V was pared by 0 bases and J by 0 bases, with 7 bases between. CDR3 in amino acids: CASSVDLGSYEQYF. In DNA, the CDR3 is TGTGCCAGCAGCGTAGACCTTGGCTCCTACGAGCAGTACTTC.

This chain connects TRBV12-3 or TRBV12-4 to TRBJ2-7, with D possibly matching TRBD2 (6 bases). The CDR3 runs 14 residues. The germline V and J ends were trimmed by 5 bases and 0 bases, with 11 bases remaining between them. Here the CDR3 reads CASSTGGYSYEQYF. Written as DNA, the CDR3 is TGTGCCAGCAGTACCGGGGGATACTCCTACGAGCAGTACTTC.

CDR3 nucleotides: TGTGCCACAGGACAGGGGGCCAACGTCCTGACTTTC. Its translation is CATGQGANVLTF. This chain uses TRBV24-1 with TRBJ2-6, with a tentative D call TRBD1 (6 bases). Trimming took 10 bases from V and 4 from J, leaving 7 bases between them. CDR1 and CDR2 (germline): KGHDR, SFDVKD. The CDR3 totals 12 residues.

This clonotype was seen ten or more times. This chain joins TRBV25-1 and TRBJ1-6; the match to TRBD1 covers 8 bases. The CDR3 length is 14 residues. The V segment lost 4 bases and the J segment 11 bases; nucleotides outside the gene matches: 7. Germline CDR1 and CDR2: MGHDK and SYGVNS. CDR3 DNA sequence: TGTGCCAGCAGTGGCGGACAGGGCTTGGCACCCCTCCACTTT. Residues: CASSGGQGLAPLHF.